This TCR beta chain was captured in a study of blood T cell repertoires in COVID-19. Study as a whole: Samples of COVID-19 (acute and convalescent) were obtained from the United States, Italy and Spain. Sample material is recorded as cDNA or gDNA derived from T cells, B-cell-depleted T cells, or PBMCs.

CDR3 length equals 15 residues. Per germline, CDR1 MNHNS and CDR2 SASEGT. V lost 2 bases and J lost 4; bases outside the gene matches: 3. The assay was immunoSEQ multiplex PCR, and TCRdb's table has in-frame clones only and misses some. The sample carries about 160,000 clones, roughly 78% recorded once. V and J are TRBV6-1 and TRBJ2-2, with 8 bases aligning to TRBD1. The receptor was derived from a woman in her sixties or seventies with COVID-19, enrolled during active disease. Sequencing was performed on peripheral blood. The CDR3 is CASSERTGPTGELFF. The CDR3 region has the DNA TGTGCCAGCAGTGAACGGACAGGGCCCACCGGGGAGCTGTTTTTT.